What follows describes a single T cell receptor beta chain. Its antigen is unidentified. The CDR3 has 15 amino acids. This record belongs to a study of T cells expressing NK-cell markers. The cDNA for TCR beta came from 5'RACE template switching with UMIs. Reprocessing the 5' RACE reads, TCRdb reports a single entry for every CDR3 protein and omits DNA. This repertoire comprises more than 400,000 distinct CDR3 sequences; its ten largest clones make up approximately 6.8%. Study-level results: In several donors, these clonotypes also led the CD3+CD56-NKG2C+ fraction. Unclear, still, was the HCMV specificity of the expanded NKG2C+ T cell clones.

This clonotype originated in a woman aged 18-70 years in good health. The chain combines TRBV12-3 or TRBV12-4 with TRBJ2-7; TCRdb selects TRBD2, and the lack of DNA leaves this call unchecked. Sequencing was performed on blood T cells: a sorted CD56 or NKG2C T cell subset, CD4+ or CD8+ T cells, or bulk PBMC T cells (not recorded which). CDR3 in amino acids: CASSLGLAVSYEQYF.